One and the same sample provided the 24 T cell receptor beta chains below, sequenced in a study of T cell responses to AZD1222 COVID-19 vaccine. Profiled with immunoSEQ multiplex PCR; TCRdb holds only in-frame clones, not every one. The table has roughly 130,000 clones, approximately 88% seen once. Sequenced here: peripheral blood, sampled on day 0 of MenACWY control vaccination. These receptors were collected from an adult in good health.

In DNA form, the CDR3 reads TGTGCCAGCAGACCAGACACCGGGGAGCTGTTTTTT. It is translated as CASRPDTGELFF. The chain links TRBV12-3 or TRBV12-4 to TRBJ2-2; unclear D gene. The CDR3 extends over 12 amino acids. The V end was cut by 6 bases, the J end by 3 bases, with 5 bases between.

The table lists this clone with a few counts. DNA of the CDR3: TGCAGCGTTAGCCCGGGGGCCCACTACGAGCAGTACTTC. Protein sequence: CSVSPGAHYEQYF. The chain recombines TRBV29-1 with TRBJ2-7, with D perhaps matching TRBD1 or TRBD2 (6 bases each). This CDR3 has 13 residues. Germline assignment: CDR1 SQVTM and CDR2 ANQGSEA. Trimming left V 5 bases short and J 3 bases short, with 14 bases between.

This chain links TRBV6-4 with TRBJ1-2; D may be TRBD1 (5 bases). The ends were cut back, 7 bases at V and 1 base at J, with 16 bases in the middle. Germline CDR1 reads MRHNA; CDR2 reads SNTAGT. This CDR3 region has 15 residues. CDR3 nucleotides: TGTGCCAGCAAGAATAGGGGAGTTCATAACTATGGCTACACCTTC. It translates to CASKNRGVHNYGYTF.

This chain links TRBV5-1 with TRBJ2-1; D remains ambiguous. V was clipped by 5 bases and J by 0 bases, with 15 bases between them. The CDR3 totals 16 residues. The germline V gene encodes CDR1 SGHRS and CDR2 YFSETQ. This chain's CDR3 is CASSSLQRTSYNEQFF. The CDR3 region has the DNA TGCGCCAGCAGTTCGCTCCAGCGAACCTCCTACAATGAGCAGTTCTTC. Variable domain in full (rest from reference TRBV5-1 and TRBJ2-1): KAGVTQTPRYLIKTRGQQVTLSCSPISGHRSVSWYQQTPGQGLQFLFEYFSETQRNKGNFPGRFSGRQFSNSRSEMNVSTLELGDSALYLCASSSLQRTSYNEQFFGPGTRLTVL.

CDR3 in amino acids: CASSQTDPRTAGDTEAFF. CDR3 in DNA: TGTGCCAGCAGCCAAACTGACCCTAGGACAGCTGGCGACACTGAAGCTTTCTTT. J is TRBJ1-1 and V is TRBV3-1 (or the pseudogene TRBV3-2); a weak D match, TRBD1 (6 bases). CDR3 length: 18 amino acids. V shed 2 bases and J shed 3 bases, with 22 bases lying between them. Germline V gene lookup returns CDR1 LGHDT and CDR2 YNNKEL (reference sequence).

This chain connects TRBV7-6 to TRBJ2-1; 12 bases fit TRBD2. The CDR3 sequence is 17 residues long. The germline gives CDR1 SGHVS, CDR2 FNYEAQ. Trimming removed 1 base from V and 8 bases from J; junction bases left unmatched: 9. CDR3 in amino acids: CASSLGLAGGPGYEQFF. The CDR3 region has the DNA TGTGCCAGCAGCTTAGGCCTAGCGGGAGGGCCTGGCTATGAGCAGTTCTTC.

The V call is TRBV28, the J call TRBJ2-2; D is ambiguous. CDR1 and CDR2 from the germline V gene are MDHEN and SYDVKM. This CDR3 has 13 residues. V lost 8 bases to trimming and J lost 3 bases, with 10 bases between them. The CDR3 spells CASGKHYTGELFF. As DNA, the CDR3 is TGTGCCAGCGGAAAGCATTACACCGGGGAGCTGTTTTTT.

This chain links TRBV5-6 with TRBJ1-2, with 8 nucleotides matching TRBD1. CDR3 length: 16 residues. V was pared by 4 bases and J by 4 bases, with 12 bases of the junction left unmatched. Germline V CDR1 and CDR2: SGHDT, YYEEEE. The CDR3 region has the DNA TGTGCCAGCAGCGAGACAGGGGCGGGTTACGGCTATGGCTACACCTTC. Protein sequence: CASSETGAGYGYGYTF. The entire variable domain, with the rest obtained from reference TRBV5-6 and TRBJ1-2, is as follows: DAGVTQSPTHLIKTRGQQVTLRCSPKSGHDTVSWYQQALGQGPQFIFQYYEEEERQRGNFPDRFSGHQFPNYSSELNVNALLLGDSALYLCASSETGAGYGYGYTFGSGTRLTVV.

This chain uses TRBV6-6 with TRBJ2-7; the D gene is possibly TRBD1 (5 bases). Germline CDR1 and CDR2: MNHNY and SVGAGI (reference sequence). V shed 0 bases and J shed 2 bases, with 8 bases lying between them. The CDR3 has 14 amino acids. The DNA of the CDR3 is TGTGCCAGCAGTTACTCCAGGGCTACCTACGAGCAGTACTTC. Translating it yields CASSYSRATYEQYF.

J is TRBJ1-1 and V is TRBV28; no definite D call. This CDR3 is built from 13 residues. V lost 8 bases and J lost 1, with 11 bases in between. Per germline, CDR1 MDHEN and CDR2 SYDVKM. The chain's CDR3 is CASGVRGNTEAFF. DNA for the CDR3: TGTGCCAGCGGGGTTCGGGGGAACACTGAAGCTTTCTTT.

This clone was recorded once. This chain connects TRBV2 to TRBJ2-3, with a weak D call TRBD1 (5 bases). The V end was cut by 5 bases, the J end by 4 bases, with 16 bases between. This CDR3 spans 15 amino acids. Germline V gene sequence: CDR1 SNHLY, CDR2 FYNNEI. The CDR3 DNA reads TGTGCCAGCAGTAGGGGCAGGGTAGGGGCAGATACGCAGTATTTT. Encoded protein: CASSRGRVGADTQYF.

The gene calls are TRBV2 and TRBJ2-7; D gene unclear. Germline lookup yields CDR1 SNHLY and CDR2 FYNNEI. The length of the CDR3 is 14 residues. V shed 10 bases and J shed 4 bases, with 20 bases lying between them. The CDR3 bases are TGTGCCACCAGACGGCTCCTCGGCAAGTACGAGCAGTACTTC. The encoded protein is CATRRLLGKYEQYF.

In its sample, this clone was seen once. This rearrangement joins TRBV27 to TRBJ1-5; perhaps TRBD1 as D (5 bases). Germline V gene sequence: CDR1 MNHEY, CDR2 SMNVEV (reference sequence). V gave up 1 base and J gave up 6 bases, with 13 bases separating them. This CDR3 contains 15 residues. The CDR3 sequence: CASSLYFGGGQPQHF. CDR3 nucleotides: TGTGCCAGCAGTTTATATTTTGGGGGAGGTCAGCCCCAGCATTTT.

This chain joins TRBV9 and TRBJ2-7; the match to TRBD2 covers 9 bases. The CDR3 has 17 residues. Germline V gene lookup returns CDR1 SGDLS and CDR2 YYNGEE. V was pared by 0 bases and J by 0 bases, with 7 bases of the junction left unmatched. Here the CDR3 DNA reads TGTGCCAGCAGCGTAGGCCCAAGCGGGAGGCCCTCCTACGAGCAGTACTTC. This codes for CASSVGPSGRPSYEQYF.

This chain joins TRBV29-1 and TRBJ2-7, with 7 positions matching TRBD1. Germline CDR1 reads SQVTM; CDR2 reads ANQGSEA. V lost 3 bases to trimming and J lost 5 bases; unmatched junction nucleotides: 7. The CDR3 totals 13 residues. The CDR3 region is CSVDLQGSDEQYF. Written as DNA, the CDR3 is TGCAGCGTTGACCTACAGGGGAGCGACGAGCAGTACTTC.

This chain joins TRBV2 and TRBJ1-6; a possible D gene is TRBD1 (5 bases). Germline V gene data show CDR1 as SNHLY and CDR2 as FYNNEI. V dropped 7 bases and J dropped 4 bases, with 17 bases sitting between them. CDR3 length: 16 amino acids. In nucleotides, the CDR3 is TGTGCCAGCATGGGGGTTATACTTTCTTATAATTCACCCCTCCACTTT. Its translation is CASMGVILSYNSPLHF.

Here the CDR3 reads CASFLGGTGADEQYF. The CDR3 nucleotides are TGTGCCAGCTTTTTGGGAGGGACAGGGGCCGACGAGCAGTACTTC. V gene TRBV28 combines with J gene TRBJ2-7; TRBD1 matches at 10 bases. CDR1 and CDR2 from the germline V gene are MDHEN and SYDVKM. The CDR3 is 15 residues long. V lost 8 bases to trimming and J lost 5 bases; unmatched junction nucleotides: 12.

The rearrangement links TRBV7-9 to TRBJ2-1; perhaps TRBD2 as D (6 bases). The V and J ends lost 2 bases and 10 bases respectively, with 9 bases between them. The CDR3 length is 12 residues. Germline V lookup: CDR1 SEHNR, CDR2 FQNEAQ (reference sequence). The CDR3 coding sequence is TGTGCCAGCAGCTTACAGGAGGGCGAGCAGTTCTTC. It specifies CASSLQEGEQFF.

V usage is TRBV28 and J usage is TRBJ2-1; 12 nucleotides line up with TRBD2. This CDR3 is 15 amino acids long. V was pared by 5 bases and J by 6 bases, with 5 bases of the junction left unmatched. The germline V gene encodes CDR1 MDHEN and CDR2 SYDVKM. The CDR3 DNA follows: TGTGCCAGCAGTAGACCGACTAGCGGGAGCAATGAGCAGTTCTTC. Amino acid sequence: CASSRPTSGSNEQFF.

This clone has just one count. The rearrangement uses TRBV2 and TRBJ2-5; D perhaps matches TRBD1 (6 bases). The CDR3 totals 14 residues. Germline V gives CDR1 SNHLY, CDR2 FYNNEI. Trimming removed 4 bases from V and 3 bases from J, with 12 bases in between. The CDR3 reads CASSGHGQKETQYF. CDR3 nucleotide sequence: TGTGCCAGCAGTGGCCACGGACAGAAAGAGACCCAGTACTTC.

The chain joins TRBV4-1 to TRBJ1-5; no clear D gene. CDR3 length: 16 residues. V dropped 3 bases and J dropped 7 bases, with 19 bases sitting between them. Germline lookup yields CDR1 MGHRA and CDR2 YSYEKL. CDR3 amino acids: CASSHVGREVGQPQHF. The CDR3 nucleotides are TGCGCCAGCAGCCATGTTGGGAGGGAGGTGGGGCAGCCCCAGCATTTT.

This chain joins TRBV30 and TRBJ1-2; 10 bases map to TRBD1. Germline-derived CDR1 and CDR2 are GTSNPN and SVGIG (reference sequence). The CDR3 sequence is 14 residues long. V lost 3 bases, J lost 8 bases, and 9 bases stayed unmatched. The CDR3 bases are TGTGCCTGGAGGGGGACAGGGGCACCCTCCGGCTACACCTTC. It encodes CAWRGTGAPSGYTF. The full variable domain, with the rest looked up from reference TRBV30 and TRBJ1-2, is SQTIHQWPATLVQPVGSPLSLECTVEGTSNPNLYWYRQAAGRGLQLLFYSVGIGQISSEVPQNLSASRPQDRQFILSSKKLLLSDSGFYLCAWRGTGAPSGYTFGSGTRLTVV.

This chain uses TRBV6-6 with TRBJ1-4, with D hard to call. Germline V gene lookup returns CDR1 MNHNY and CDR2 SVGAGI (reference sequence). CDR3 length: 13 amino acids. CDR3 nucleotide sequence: TGTGCAAGTTTTCGGGTATTCGGAGAAAAACTGTTTTTT. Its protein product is CASFRVFGEKLFF.

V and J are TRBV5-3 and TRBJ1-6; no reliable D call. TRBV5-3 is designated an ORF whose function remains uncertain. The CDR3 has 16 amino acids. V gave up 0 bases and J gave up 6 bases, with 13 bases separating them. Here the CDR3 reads CARSLEVRRFNSPLHF. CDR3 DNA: TGTGCCAGAAGCTTGGAAGTTCGGCGGTTTAATTCACCCCTCCACTTT.